In this sample, the clone carrying this T cell receptor beta chain turned up a few times. As yet, its antigen is unknown. This sample was included in a study of chemoradiotherapy in HPV16-positive cancers. Study background: Functional T-cell assays on a couple of HPV16-positive patients' cells defined candidate HPV-specific clones and common TCR motifs. Overall study findings and caveats: In HPV16-positive patients, HPV-responsive T-cell expansion tracked better recurrence-free survival. Only a couple of HPV16-positive patients supplied the functional HPV-specificity definition.

Clones were sequenced by immunoSEQ multiplex PCR, and TCRdb holds only the in-frame ones, with some missing. This sample has about 14,000 clones, with roughly 74% found just once. The junction had 2 bases not matched to a gene; V was cut back by 6 bases and J by 7 bases. The V gene's germline CDR1 is WNHNN and CDR2 SYGVQD (reference sequence). CDR3 length equals 12 residues. This receptor was obtained from a human donor with HPV-associated anogenital cancer. The chain employs TRBV10-1 and TRBJ2-2, with 7 bases fitting TRBD2. The sample here was taken from a patient who underwent chemoradiotherapy. CDR3 in amino acids: CASSWEGGELFF. CDR3 nucleotides: TGCGCCAGCAGCTGGGAGGGCGGGGAGCTGTTTTTT.